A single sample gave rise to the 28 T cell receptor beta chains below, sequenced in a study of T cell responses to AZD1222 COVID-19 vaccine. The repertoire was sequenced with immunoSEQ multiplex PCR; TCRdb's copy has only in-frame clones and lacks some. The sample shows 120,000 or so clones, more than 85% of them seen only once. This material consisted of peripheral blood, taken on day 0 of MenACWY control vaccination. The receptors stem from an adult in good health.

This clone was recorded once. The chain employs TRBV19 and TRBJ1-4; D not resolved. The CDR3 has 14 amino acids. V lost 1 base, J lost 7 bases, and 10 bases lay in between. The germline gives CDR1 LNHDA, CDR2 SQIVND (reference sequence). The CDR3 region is CASSIGVEGEKLFF. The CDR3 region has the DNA TGTGCCAGTAGTATAGGGGTAGAGGGTGAAAAACTGTTTTTT.

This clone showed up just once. As DNA, the CDR3 is TGTGCCAGCAGCCCCCAACAGAACCTCTCTGGAAACACCATATATTTT. It is translated as CASSPQQNLSGNTIYF. J is TRBJ1-3 and V is TRBV2; D remains unclear. The CDR3 length is 16 residues. Germline V gives CDR1 SNHLY, CDR2 FYNNEI. Trimming took off 6 bases at V and 0 bases at J, with 15 bases between the two ends. Full variable domain (missing parts from reference TRBV2 and TRBJ1-3): EPEVTQTPSHQVTQMGQEVILRCVPISNHLYFYWYRQILGQKVEFLVSFYNNEISEKSEIFDDQFSVERPDGSNFTLKIRSTKLEDSAMYFCASSPQQNLSGNTIYFGEGSWLTVV.

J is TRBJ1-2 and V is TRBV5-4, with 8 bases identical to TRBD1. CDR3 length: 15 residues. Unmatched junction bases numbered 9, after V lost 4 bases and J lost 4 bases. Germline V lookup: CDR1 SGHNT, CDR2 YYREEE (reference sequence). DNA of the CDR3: TGTGCCAGCAGCCCCGGAGGACAGGGAACCTATGGCTACACCTTC. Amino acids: CASSPGGQGTYGYTF.

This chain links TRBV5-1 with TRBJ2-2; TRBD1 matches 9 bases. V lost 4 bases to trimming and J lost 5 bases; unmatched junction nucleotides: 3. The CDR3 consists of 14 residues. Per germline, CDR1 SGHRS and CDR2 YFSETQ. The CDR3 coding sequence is TGCGCCAGCAGCCAGGACAGGGGAACCGGGGAGCTGTTTTTT. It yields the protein CASSQDRGTGELFF.

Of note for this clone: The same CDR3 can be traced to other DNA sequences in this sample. The CDR3 loop reads CASSVWREGREQFF. CDR3 DNA: TGTGCCAGCAGCGTTTGGCGGGAGGGCCGGGAGCAGTTCTTC. The V and J genes are TRBV9 and TRBJ2-1; 9 positions agree with TRBD2. The CDR3 sequence is 14 residues long. With 2 bases clipped from V and 10 bases from J, the junction kept 7 bases outside the gene matches. Per germline, CDR1 SGDLS and CDR2 YYNGEE.

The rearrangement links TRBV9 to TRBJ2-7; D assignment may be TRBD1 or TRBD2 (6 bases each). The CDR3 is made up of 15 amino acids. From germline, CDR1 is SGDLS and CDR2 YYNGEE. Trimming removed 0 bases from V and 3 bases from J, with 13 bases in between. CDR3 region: CASSVEGGRGYEQYF. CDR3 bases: TGTGCCAGCAGCGTAGAGGGGGGTAGGGGCTACGAGCAGTACTTC.

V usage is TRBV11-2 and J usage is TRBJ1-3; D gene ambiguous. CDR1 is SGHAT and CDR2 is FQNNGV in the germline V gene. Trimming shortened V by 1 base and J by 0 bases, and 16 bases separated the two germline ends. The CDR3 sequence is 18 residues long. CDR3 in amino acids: CASSLAPPRVNSGNTIYF. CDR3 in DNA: TGTGCCAGCAGCTTAGCACCGCCCCGGGTTAACTCTGGAAACACCATATATTTT. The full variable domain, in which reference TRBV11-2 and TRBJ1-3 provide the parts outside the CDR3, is EAGVAQSPRYKIIEKRQSVAFWCNPISGHATLYWYQQILGQGPKLLIQFQNNGVVDDSQLPKDRFSAERLKGVDSTLKIQPAKLEDSAVYLCASSLAPPRVNSGNTIYFGEGSWLTVV.

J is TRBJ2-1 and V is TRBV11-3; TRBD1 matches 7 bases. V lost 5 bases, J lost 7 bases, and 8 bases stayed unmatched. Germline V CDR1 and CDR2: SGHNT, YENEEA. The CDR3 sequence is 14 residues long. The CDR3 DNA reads TGTGCCAGCAGCGCAAGAGCACAGGGGAATGAGCAGTTCTTC. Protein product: CASSARAQGNEQFF.

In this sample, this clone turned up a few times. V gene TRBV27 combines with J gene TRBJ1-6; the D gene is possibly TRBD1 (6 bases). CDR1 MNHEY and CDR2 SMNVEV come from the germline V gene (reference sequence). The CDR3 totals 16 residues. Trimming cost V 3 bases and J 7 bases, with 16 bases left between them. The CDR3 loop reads CASSFDPGERNSPLHF. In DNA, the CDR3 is TGTGCCAGCAGTTTTGATCCAGGGGAGAGGAATTCACCCCTCCACTTT.

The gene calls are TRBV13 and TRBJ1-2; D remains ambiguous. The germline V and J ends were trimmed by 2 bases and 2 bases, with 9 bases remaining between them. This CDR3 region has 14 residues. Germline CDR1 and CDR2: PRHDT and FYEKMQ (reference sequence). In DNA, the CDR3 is TGTGCCAGCAGCTTATATAAAACCAACTATGGCTACACCTTC. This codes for CASSLYKTNYGYTF.

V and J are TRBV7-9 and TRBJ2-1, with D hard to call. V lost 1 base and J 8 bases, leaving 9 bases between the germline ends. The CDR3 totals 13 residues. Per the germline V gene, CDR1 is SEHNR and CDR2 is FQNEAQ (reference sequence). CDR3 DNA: TGTGCCAGCAGCTTAGTCATGATCGATGAGCAGTTCTTC. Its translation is CASSLVMIDEQFF.

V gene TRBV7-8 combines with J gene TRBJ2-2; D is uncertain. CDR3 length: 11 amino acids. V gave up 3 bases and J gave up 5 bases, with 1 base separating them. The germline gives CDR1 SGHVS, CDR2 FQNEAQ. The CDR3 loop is CASSFTGELFF. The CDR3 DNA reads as TGTGCCAGCAGCTTTACCGGGGAGCTGTTTTTT.

CDR3 sequence reads: CASSPAGAFYGYTF. DNA of the CDR3: TGTGCCAGCAGCCCGGCTGGGGCTTTCTATGGCTACACCTTC. The V gene is TRBV7-9, the J gene TRBJ1-2, with D perhaps TRBD1 (5 bases). This CDR3 comprises 14 residues. Trimming took 5 bases from V and 4 from J, leaving 14 bases between them. The germline V gene has CDR1 SEHNR and CDR2 FQNEAQ (reference sequence).

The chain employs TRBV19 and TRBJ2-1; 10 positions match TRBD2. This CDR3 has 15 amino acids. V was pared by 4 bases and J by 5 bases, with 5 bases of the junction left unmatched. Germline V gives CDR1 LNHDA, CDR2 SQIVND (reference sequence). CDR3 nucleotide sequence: TGTGCCAGTAGTACCGGGACTAGCGCCCACAATGAGCAGTTCTTC. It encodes CASSTGTSAHNEQFF.

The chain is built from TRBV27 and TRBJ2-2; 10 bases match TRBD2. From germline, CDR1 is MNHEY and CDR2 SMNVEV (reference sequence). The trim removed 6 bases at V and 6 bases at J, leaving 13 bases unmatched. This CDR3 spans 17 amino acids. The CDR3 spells CASSPKPLAGVSGELFF. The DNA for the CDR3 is TGTGCCAGCAGCCCGAAACCCCTAGCGGGAGTTTCCGGGGAGCTGTTTTTT.

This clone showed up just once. The CDR3 is CAISRRDGEYTQYF. Written as DNA, the CDR3 is TGTGCCATCAGCCGGAGGGATGGGGAATATACGCAGTATTTT. This sequence joins TRBV10-3 and TRBJ2-3; D perhaps matches TRBD2 (6 bases). CDR1 and CDR2 from the germline V gene are ENHRY and SYGVKD. This CDR3 is 14 amino acids long. The V end lost 6 bases, the J end lost 7 bases, and 17 bases lay between the germline ends.

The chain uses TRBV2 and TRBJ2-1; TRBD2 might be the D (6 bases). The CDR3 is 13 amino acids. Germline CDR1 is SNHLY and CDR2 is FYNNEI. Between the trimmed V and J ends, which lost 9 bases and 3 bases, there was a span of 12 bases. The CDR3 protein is CASSPSVYNEQFF. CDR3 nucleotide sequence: TGTGCCAGTTCGCCTAGCGTCTACAATGAGCAGTTCTTC.

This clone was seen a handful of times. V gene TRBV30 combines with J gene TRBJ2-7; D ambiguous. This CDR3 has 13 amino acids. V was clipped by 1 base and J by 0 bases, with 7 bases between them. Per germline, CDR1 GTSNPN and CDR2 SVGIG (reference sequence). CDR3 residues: CAWSGFNSYEQYF. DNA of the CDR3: TGTGCCTGGAGTGGTTTTAACTCCTACGAGCAGTACTTC. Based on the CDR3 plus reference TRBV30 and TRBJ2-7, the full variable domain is SQTIHQWPATLVQPVGSPLSLECTVEGTSNPNLYWYRQAAGRGLQLLFYSVGIGQISSEVPQNLSASRPQDRQFILSSKKLLLSDSGFYLCAWSGFNSYEQYFGPGTRLTVT.

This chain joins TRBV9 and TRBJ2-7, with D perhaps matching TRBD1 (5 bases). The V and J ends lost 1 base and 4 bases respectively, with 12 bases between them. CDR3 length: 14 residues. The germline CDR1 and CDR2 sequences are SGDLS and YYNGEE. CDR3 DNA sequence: TGTGCCAGCAGCGTATATGAAGGGGCGTACGAGCAGTACTTC. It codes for CASSVYEGAYEQYF.

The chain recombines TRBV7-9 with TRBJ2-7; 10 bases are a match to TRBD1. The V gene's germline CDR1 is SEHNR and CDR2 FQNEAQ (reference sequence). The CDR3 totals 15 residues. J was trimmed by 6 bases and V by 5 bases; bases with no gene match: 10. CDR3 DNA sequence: TGTGCCAGCAGCCAAGAGGGACAGGGGCACGGCGAGCAGTACTTC. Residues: CASSQEGQGHGEQYF.

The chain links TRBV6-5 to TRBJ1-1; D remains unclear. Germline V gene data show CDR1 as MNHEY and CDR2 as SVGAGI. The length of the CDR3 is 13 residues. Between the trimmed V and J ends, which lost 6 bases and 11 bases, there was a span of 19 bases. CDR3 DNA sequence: TGTGCCAGCAGGAGTTATCTGCTGGAAGGGGCTTTCTTT. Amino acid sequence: CASRSYLLEGAFF.

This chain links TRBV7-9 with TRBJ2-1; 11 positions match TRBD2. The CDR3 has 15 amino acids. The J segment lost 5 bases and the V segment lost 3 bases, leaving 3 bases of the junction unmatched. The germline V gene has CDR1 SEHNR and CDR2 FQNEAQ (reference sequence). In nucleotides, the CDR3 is TGTGCCAGCAGCTTTAGCGGGGGGGGGCACAATGAGCAGTTCTTC. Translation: CASSFSGGGHNEQFF.

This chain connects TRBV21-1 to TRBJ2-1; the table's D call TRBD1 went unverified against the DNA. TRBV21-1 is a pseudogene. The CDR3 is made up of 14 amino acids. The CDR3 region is CASSWQGAHNEQFF. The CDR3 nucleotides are TGTGCCAGCTCCTGGCAGGGGGCTCACAATGAGCAGTTCTTC.

The CDR3, as DNA: TGTGCCAGCAGCTTAGGACCTGGGACAGCTGCAAGCTATGGCTACACCTTC. This gives the protein CASSLGPGTAASYGYTF. The gene calls are TRBV7-8 and TRBJ1-2; 7 positions match TRBD1. Germline lookup yields CDR1 SGHVS and CDR2 FQNEAQ. CDR3 length: 17 amino acids. Trimming took 1 base from V and 4 from J; bases not matched to a gene: 12.

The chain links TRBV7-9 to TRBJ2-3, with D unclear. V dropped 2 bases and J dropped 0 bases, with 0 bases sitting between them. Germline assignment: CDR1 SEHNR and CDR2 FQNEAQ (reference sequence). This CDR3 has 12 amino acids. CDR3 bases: TGTGCCAGCAGCTTAAGCACAGATACGCAGTATTTT. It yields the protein CASSLSTDTQYF.

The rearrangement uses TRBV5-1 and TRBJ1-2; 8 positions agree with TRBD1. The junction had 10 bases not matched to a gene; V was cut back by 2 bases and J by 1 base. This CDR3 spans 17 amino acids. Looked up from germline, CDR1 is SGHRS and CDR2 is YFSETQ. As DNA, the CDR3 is TGCGCCAGCAGCTTTATGACAGGGGTAGTTTATAACTATGGCTACACCTTC. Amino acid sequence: CASSFMTGVVYNYGYTF.

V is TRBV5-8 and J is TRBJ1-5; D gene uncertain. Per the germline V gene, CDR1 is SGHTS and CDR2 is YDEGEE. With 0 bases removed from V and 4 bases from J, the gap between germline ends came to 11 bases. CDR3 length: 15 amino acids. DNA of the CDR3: TGTGCCAGCAGCTTGGTCGCAGCGACGAATCAGCCCCAGCATTTT. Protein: CASSLVAATNQPQHF. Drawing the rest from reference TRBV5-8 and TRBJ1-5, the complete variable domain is EAGVTQSPTHLIKTRGQQATLRCSPISGHTSVYWYQQALGLGLQFLLWYDEGEERNRGNFPPRFSGRQFPNYSSELNVNALELEDSALYLCASSLVAATNQPQHFGDGTRLSIL.

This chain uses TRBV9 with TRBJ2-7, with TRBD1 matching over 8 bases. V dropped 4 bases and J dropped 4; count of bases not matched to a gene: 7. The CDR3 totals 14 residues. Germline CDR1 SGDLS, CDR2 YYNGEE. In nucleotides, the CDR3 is TGTGCCAGCAGCCCACGGGACAGGACGTACGAGCAGTACTTC. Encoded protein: CASSPRDRTYEQYF.